This TCR beta chain was recovered during a study of blood T cell repertoires in COVID-19. Study details: The United States, Italy and Spain supplied acute and convalescent COVID-19 samples. Sources were T cells, B-cell-depleted T cells, or PBMCs; the material itself was cDNA or gDNA.

CDR1 is GTSNPN, CDR2 SVGIG, per germline (reference sequence). The CDR3 has 13 residues. The V and J ends lost 8 bases and 4 bases respectively, with 15 bases between them. This clone was seen at least ten times. Under the authors' procedure: Scientists estimated how many nucleated cells there were by amplifying reference gene primers. Sequencing used immunoSEQ multiplex PCR; TCRdb keeps in-frame clones, though not all of them. V and J calls and clone size are given by that table; D and trimming were obtained from the DNA. The profile shows roughly 280,000 clones, around nine tenths of them singletons.

V gene TRBV30 combines with J gene TRBJ1-3; D is possibly TRBD1 (6 bases). The sample was peripheral blood. The TCR originated in a man aged 35-49 years with active or convalescent COVID-19. The CDR3 DNA follows: TGTGCCCATTCAGGGGTCCTCGGAAACACCATATATTTT. It yields the protein CAHSGVLGNTIYF.